A single T cell receptor (beta chain) is shown here with its context. The antigen it binds to is not known. The record has no base qualities; no much larger clone is one base away. The data originate from a study of cytomegalovirus exposure and HLA in healthy donors (dated 2017 in TCRdb). For the wider study: An earlier analysis of several hundred of the donors reported approximately 260 Gb of sequence data and some 110 million unique TCR beta sequences obtained from about 179 million T cells. In addition to the first cohort of several hundred subjects, a separate validation cohort of under 150 different subjects was used. Of the roughly 410 genotyped donors, 65% to 90% were placed in the genetic ancestry cluster associated with self-reported Caucasian donors. Among about 360 genotyped donors of the cohort, an average of about 240,000 unique TCR beta nucleotide sequences were sequenced per donor, around 18% of them non-productive. Rather than using new phenotypic data, the later analysis identified candidate immune exposures from TCR beta sequences and from how often those sequences occurred across donors. To predict cytomegalovirus infection status, the study combined high-throughput TCR immunosequencing, statistical association of individual TCRs with disease status, and machine learning. Donor age, sex, ethnicity and CMV serostatus were compiled alongside the repertoire data. Roughly 300 gigabases of sequencing data and approximately 85 million unique TCR sequences were included in an early release covering under 650 HLA-typed donors. The aim of the study was to test whether cataloging public T cell receptors could identify signatures of past pathogen exposure. To decide whether each TCR beta V gene segment behaved as functional or pseudogenic, an earlier analysis of some 600 of the donors relied on high-throughput TCR beta sequencing. Genome-wide SNP genotypes for about three fifths of the roughly 670 donors were used in a later genetic analysis, which treated that subset as a discovery cohort. Both class I and class II loci were covered by HLA typing, at four-digit resolution. Roughly five DR-DQ haplotypes were treated as single units for association and clustering because of strong linkage in the cohort. Typing coverage varied by locus: roughly 620-640 donors for A, B, C, DRB1 and DQB1; about 520 for DQA1; 606 for DPA1; under 490 for DPB1. All discovery cohort repertoires had been generated on a single sequencing platform. Using immunosequencing, the study profiled T cell repertoires from approximately 700 subjects and related those repertoires to cytomegalovirus serostatus. A later analysis re-examined previously published TCR beta repertoires from over 500 donors and added high-resolution HLA genotyping to investigate patterns of TCR occurrence.

The CDR3 contains 14 residues, cysteine and phenylalanine counted. Solely the CDR3 DNA is kept, with 42 bases framed from the first base. Via the germline V gene, CDR1 is MNHNS and CDR2 SASEGT. V trim: 8 bases; J trim: 4 bases; unmatched bases: 8. The cohort was made up of 666 healthy bone marrow donors. Cohort members were all nominally healthy when sampled, although unrecorded immune exposures were likely present. The donor was CMV seronegative and was included in the group of 352 seronegative cohort members. Each donor provided a peripheral blood sample, and peripheral blood mononuclear cells were used for TCR beta sequencing. Genomic DNA was extracted from the blood cell samples with the Qiagen DNeasy Blood Extraction Kit. Library method: the immunoSEQ multiplex PCR assay. A mixture of 60 forward primers for TCR Vbeta segments and 13 reverse primers for TCR Jbeta segments was used in the multiplex PCR. The CDR3 region of rearranged TCR beta genes was amplified from genomic DNA with a multiplex PCR assay. On the Illumina HiSeq System, the amplified TCR beta libraries were sequenced as 87-base-pair reads. The original pipeline was this. In a later analysis, some 80 million unique TCR beta chains were counted across the roughly 670 repertoires, and around 11 million of these chains were shared by at least two donors. Raw reads were error-corrected and collapsed into unique sequences by a nearest-neighbor algorithm in which closely related sequences were merged to remove PCR and sequencing errors. CDR3 sequences were aligned to IMGT reference sequences to assign V, D and J gene segments. For a sequence to be retained, a match of at least six nucleotides was required to both a V gene segment and a J gene segment. A rearrangement was called productive if the CDR3 had no stop codons and remained in frame with V and J, and every other rearrangement was called non-productive. Following IMGT convention, CDR3 was defined as the stretch from the second conserved V-encoded cysteine to the conserved J-encoded phenylalanine. The earlier analysis of 450 to 750 of the donors excluded any sequence lacking an unambiguous match to a single V gene segment. An earlier analysis of several hundred of the donors called V segments functional above 56.7% productive rearrangements and segregating when the between-donor standard deviation exceeded 5%. A statistical classification framework was built for diagnosing cytomegalovirus status from the catalog of TCR beta chain sequences. A later analysis assigned V and J genes by comparing TCR nucleotide sequences with IMGT/GENE-DB human TR gene sequences. Using the TCRdist pipeline, a later analysis assigned CDR3 sequences along with most-parsimonious VDJ recombination scenarios. In a later analysis, each TCR beta chain was defined by its CDR3 amino acid sequence together with its V-gene family, and reads lacking a unique V-gene family were excluded. In a later analysis, 450 to 600 highly shared, low-generation-probability nucleotide sequences were removed to address suspected cross-contamination and a sequencing artifact. A later analysis calculated a clonal expansion index for each public chain from normalized within-repertoire ranks of inferred template counts. In a later analysis, generation probabilities were computed with a VDJ recombination model fitted to out-of-frame rearrangements, and the resulting probabilities were checked against IGoR. Hypergeometric tests were used in a later analysis to score TCR-TCR, TCR-HLA and TCR-CMV co-occurrence, with a repertoire-size bias correction applied to the TCR pairs. A later analysis estimated false discovery rates by permuting HLA or CMV assignments 20 times. In a later analysis, co-occurring TCRs were grouped using DBSCAN, and TCRdist sequence similarity was added for clustering within HLA-allele-positive subsets. For co-occurrence clustering, repertoires with fewer than 30,000 or more than 120,000 public chains were excluded, along with 4 to 6 repertoires with anomalous nucleotide sharing. TCRdb re-hosts the immuneACCESS table, in-frame sequences only. Its copies lack some clones; in the studies checked, an unresolved V gene accounts for under half of them, and the cause for the rest is not known. V, J and clone size reflect that table, while D and trimming were determined from the DNA. The sample table holds 100,000 to 150,000 clones, of which approximately 75% were seen once. Of the sample, less than 5% is held by the ten largest clones.

The research as a whole found: In an earlier analysis of several hundred of the donors, most TCR beta V segments were observed in productive rearrangements about 90% or about 30% of the time, broadly matching IMGT annotations. While some public TCRs were present in many individuals, most TCR sequences turned up only very rarely across donors. A further reported finding was that TCR beta sequences accurately predicted the HLA-A and HLA-B alleles for most subjects in the first cohort. In the study, 150 to 200 TCR beta chains were listed as associated with cytomegalovirus. Immune exposure information for the cohort was limited to CMV serostatus. Cytomegalovirus status was reported to be diagnosed by the classifier with high specificity and sensitivity in both the original and validation cohorts. A later genetic analysis associated a missense DCLRE1C variant with V-gene and J-gene trimming of TCR beta chains, and an independent cohort replicated the association. The 87-base-pair reads could not distinguish some IMGT-functional V segments, including TRBV6-2 and TRBV6-3, so those segments were excluded. Because some donors lacked HLA typing at each locus, the association tests relied only on the typed subset. The authors suggested that the approach could potentially be generalized to other disease states and immunological phenotypes. Specific HLA alleles were associated with 16,951 TCR beta sequences at a false discovery rate of 0.05 in a later analysis. Roughly uniform sequencing depth across donors was assumed in presence/absence analyses, although this assumption may not hold. A later genetic analysis reported fewer N-insertions in productive TCRs among donors in an Asian-associated ancestry cluster than the roughly 720-donor mean. In a later analysis, the rate of TCR association differed among HLA loci, with DRB1 alleles having the most associated TCRs and HLA-C alleles having the fewest. In a later analysis, most CMV-associated TCR beta chains were found to appear HLA-restricted, with HLA associations seemingly driven largely by CMV exposure. A later analysis found that HLA-associated TCR beta chains were more clonally expanded and had lower generation probabilities than equally common non-associated chains. Linkage disequilibrium might explain the correlated functional status among segregating V segments, but an unknown experimental factor could not be excluded. Because counts were too low, seventeen rarely observed V segments, including chromosome 9 orphons, were excluded from the earlier analysis of several hundred of the donors. Several of the top co-occurrence clusters appeared to be linked to parvovirus B19, influenza, CMV and Epstein-Barr virus, according to a later analysis. Strong co-occurrence of HLA alleles, especially DR and DQ, made assigning TCR associations to individual alleles difficult. A group of highly shared sequence variants was considered likely to be a technical artifact of the sequencing pipeline. In vitro tests confirmed that three of the cytomegalovirus-associated TCR beta chains recognize cytomegalovirus antigens. In this cohort, only TCR beta chains were sequenced, and detectable features were limited by the absence of alpha or paired-chain data.

This clonotype originated in a man aged 30 to 39 in good health and CMV-seronegative. The rearranged chain carries TRBV6-1 and TRBJ2-3, with 8 bases matching TRBD2. Source material: PBMCs. The DNA sequence reads TGTGCCAGCGGCGACGGGGGGGCCTCAGATACGCAGTATTTT. The resulting protein is CASGDGGASDTQYF.